The 4 T cell receptor beta chains below were found in one sample sequenced in a study of shared clonotypes between healthy human individuals. Using immunoSEQ multiplex PCR, the repertoire was profiled, and TCRdb retains in-frame clones only, with some absent. The sample has over 400,000 clones, roughly 80% seen once. The sample was PBMCs. The receptors here all came from a woman in her forties in good health. Some clones in this sample may be carry-over from other donors' samples.

The chain has TRBV30 and TRBJ2-7; D may be TRBD1 (6 bases). Germline assignment: CDR1 GTSNPN and CDR2 SVGIG (reference sequence). The V end was cut by 5 bases, the J end by 3 bases, with 8 bases between. The CDR3 is made up of 11 amino acids. The CDR3 region is CAWGGRYEQYF. CDR3 bases: TGTGCCTGGGGGGGCCGCTACGAGCAGTACTTC. Full variable domain (remainder filled in from reference TRBV30 and TRBJ2-7): SQTIHQWPATLVQPVGSPLSLECTVEGTSNPNLYWYRQAAGRGLQLLFYSVGIGQISSEVPQNLSASRPQDRQFILSSKKLLLSDSGFYLCAWGGRYEQYFGPGTRLTVT.

This clone was picked up a small number of times. This chain connects TRBV19 to TRBJ2-7; TRBD2 matches 11 bases. The CDR3 contains 14 residues. The junction had 12 bases not matched to a gene; V was cut back by 10 bases and J by 7 bases. Germline-derived CDR1 and CDR2 are LNHDA and SQIVND (reference sequence). In DNA, the CDR3 is TGTGCCACCGCACTAGCGGGAGAGAACGGGGAGCAGTACTTC. It codes for CATALAGENGEQYF.

The chain recombines TRBV10-1 with TRBJ2-3; TRBD1 agrees at 8 bases. This CDR3 spans 15 amino acids. The trim removed 3 bases at V and 2 bases at J, leaving 4 bases unmatched. The germline V gene encodes CDR1 WNHNN and CDR2 SYGVQD (reference sequence). The CDR3 loop reads CASSDPGGPTDTQYF. The DNA of the CDR3 is TGCGCCAGCAGTGATCCAGGGGGCCCCACAGATACGCAGTATTTT.

This rearrangement joins TRBV28 to TRBJ1-2; tentative D call: TRBD1 (5 bases). The germline V gene has CDR1 MDHEN and CDR2 SYDVKM. V was pared by 3 bases and J by 5 bases, with 16 bases between. This CDR3 is 15 amino acids long. The CDR3 is CASSLPGTVPYGYTF. CDR3 sequence (DNA): TGTGCCAGCAGTTTGCCCGGGACGGTTCCTTATGGCTACACCTTC.